The present TCR beta chain was sequenced within a study of CD8+ T cells in alopecia areata. Germline CDR1 and CDR2: MGHRA and YSYEKL. The length of the CDR3 is 11 residues. V dropped 5 bases and J dropped 6 bases, with 7 bases sitting between them. Specified treatment: oral pan-JAK inhibitor, 5-10 mg twice daily. This clone came up many times. Isolated RNA was reverse transcribed into cDNA used as the sequencing template. Repertoires were generated with immunoSEQ multiplex PCR, while TCRdb's copy carries only in-frame clones and drops some. The sample lists roughly 73,000 clones; approximately 29% were seen once.

The sequenced sample was CD8+ T cells sorted from blood, obtained at week 4, from a patient treated with tofacitinib. The origin of this receptor is a human donor with alopecia areata. The J gene is TRBJ2-5, the V gene TRBV4-1; tentative D call: TRBD2 (5 bases). CDR3 residues: CASSGEKTQYF. CDR3 DNA: TGCGCCAGCAGCGGGGAGAAGACCCAGTACTTC.